This paragraph covers one T cell receptor beta chain sequence. The antigen remains undetermined. An Oncomine TCR Beta short-read assay was used to sequence the DNA from cultured CD4+ T cells. TCRdb re-called the PCR reads through MiXCR, storing one row per CDR3 protein. The sample lists more than 13,000 distinct CDR3 sequences; roughly 57% were seen once. This specimen belongs to a study of vaccination and CD4 T cells after COVID-19. Treatment meaning: roughly ten-day PBMC culture with coronavirus spike peptide pools or control peptides (ViraFEST assay). Trimming stripped 3 bases from V and 7 bases from J, with 16 bases between. The CDR3 runs 15 residues. CDR1 and CDR2 from the germline V gene are MNHEY and SMNVEV (reference sequence).

The receptor was derived from a human donor who had recovered from COVID-19. The material sequenced was CD4+ T cells from blood, cultured in vitro. The gene calls are TRBV27 and TRBJ1-5; D is unclear. The CDR3 nucleotides read TGTGCCAGCAGTTTCCCCGCGCGGAGGCGGCAGCCCCAGCATTTT. It yields the protein CASSFPARRRQPQHF.